The TCR beta chain described here comes from a study of T-cell memory formation after mild COVID-19. This clonotype was counted between two and nine times. Its antigen is unknown. TCRdb fed the 5' RACE reads into MiXCR, producing one record per CDR3 protein. The repertoire holds 400,000 to 500,000 distinct CDR3 sequences, with about 19% as singletons. The germline V and J ends were trimmed by 2 bases and 6 bases, with 11 bases remaining between them. The germline CDR1 and CDR2 sequences are MNHEY and SVGAGI. The CDR3 runs to 15 residues. Findings and caveats of the study: Contracting CD4+ clones sat mainly in CM and EM; CD8+ in EMRA.

Sequenced input: PBMCs or a T cell subset sorted from them (not recorded which). This chain joins TRBV6-5 and TRBJ1-6; the D is unclear. The receptor comes from an adult woman who had mild COVID-19 (a few samples of this study predate the infection). Cell type and time point are not known. CDR3 sequence: CASSYRPEINSPLHF. The DNA of the CDR3 is TGTGCCAGCAGTTACCGACCAGAGATTAATTCACCCCTCCACTTT.